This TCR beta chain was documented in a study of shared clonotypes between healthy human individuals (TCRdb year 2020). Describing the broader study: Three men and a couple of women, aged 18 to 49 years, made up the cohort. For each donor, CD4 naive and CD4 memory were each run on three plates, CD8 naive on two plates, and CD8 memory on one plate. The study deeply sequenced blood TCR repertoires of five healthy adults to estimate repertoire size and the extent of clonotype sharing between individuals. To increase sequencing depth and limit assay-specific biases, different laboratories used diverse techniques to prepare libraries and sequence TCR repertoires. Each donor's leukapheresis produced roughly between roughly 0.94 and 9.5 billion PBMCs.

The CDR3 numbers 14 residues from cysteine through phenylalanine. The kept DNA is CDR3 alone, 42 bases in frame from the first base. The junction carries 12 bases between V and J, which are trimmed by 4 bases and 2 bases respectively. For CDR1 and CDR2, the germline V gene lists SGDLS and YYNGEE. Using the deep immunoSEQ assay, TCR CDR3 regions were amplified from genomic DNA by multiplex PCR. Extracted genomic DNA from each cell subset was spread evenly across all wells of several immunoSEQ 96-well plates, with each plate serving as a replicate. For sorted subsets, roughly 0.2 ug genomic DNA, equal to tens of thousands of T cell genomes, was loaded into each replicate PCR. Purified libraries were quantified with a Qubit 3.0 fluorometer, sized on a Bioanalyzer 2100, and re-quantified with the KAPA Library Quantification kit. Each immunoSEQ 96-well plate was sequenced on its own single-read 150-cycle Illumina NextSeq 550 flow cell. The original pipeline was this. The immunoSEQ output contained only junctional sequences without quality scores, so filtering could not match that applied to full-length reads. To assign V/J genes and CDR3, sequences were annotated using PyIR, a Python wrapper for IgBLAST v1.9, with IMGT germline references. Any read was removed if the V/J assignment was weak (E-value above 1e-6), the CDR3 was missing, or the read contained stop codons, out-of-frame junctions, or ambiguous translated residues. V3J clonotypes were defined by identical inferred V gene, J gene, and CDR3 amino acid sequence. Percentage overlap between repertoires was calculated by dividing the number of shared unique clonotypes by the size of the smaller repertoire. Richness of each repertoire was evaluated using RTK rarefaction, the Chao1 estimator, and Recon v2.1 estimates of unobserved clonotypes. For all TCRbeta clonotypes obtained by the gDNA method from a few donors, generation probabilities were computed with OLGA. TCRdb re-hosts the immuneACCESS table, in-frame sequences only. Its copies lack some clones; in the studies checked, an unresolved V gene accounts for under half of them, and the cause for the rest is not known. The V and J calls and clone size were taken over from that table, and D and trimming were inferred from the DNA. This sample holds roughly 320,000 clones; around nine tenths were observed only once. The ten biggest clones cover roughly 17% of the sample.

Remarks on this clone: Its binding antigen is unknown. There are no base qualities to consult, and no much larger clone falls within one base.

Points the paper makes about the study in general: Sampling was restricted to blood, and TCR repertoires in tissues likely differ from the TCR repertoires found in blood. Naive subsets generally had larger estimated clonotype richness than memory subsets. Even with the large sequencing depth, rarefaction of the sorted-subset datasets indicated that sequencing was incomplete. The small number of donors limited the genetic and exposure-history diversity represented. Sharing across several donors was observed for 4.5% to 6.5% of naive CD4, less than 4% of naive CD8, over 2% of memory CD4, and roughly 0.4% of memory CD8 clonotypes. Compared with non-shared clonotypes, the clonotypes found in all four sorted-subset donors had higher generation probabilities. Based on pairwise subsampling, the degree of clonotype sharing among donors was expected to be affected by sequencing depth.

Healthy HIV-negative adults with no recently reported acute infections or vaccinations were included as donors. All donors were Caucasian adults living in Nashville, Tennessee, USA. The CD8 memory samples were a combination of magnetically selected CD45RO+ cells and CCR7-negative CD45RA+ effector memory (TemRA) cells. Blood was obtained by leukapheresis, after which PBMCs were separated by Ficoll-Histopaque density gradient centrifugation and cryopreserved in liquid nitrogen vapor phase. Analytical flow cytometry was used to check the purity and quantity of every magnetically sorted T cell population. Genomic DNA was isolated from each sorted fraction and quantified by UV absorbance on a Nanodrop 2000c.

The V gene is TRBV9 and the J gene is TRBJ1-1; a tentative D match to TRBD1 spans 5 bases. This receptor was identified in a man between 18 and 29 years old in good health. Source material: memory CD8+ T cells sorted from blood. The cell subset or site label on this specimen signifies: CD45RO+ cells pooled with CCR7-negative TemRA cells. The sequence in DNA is TGTGCCAGCAGCTCCGGACATCTAAACACTGAAGCTTTCTTT. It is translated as CASSSGHLNTEAFF.